This is a list of T cell receptor beta chains from one sample in a study of blood T cell repertoires in COVID-19. Clones were read by immunoSEQ multiplex PCR, and TCRdb kept only the in-frame ones, dropping some. Of approximately 45,000 clones in the sample, around nine tenths are singletons; the top ten hold less than 6.5%. What was sequenced was peripheral blood. The receptors stem from a man aged 70 or older with acute or convalescent COVID-19. Each CDR3 is given with its conserved first and last residue. A D gene is named only where the DNA matches it firmly. Clone sizes are given selectively: once, few, many, or a class where the clone is expanded.

>13|NA|TRBV5-8|TRBJ1-6|TRBD1
CASSSRTGRPLHF
TGTGCCAGCAGCTCACGGACAGGGCGACCCCTCCACTTT
>16|NA|TRBV5-1|TRBJ2-1|TRBD1
CASSFGLLGTDNEQFF
TGCGCCAGCAGCTTTGGCCTGCTAGGGACAGACAATGAGCAGTTCTTC
>18|NA|TRBV18|TRBJ2-5|NA
CASSPRILAGSSQETQYF
TGTGCCAGCTCACCACGGATCTTGGCAGGCTCAAGCCAAGAGACCCAGTACTTC
>14|NA|TRBV6-1|TRBJ1-6|NA
CASRQTGENSPLHF
TGTGCCAGCAGACAGACAGGAGAAAATTCACCCCTCCACTTT
>16|few|TRBV2|TRBJ2-7|TRBD2
CASTRPGGGALNEQYF
TGTGCCAGCACCCGACCCGGCGGGGGGGCACTCAACGAGCAGTACTTC
>16|NA|TRBV4-1|TRBJ2-5|TRBD2
CASSLRLAGAGETQYF
TGCGCCAGCAGCCTTCGACTAGCGGGCGCCGGGGAGACCCAGTACTTC
>15|NA|TRBV7-8|TRBJ1-2|NA
CASSSSGRGIYGYTF
TGTGCCAGCAGCTCCTCCGGACGGGGAATCTATGGCTACACCTTC
>14|NA|TRBV19|TRBJ2-3|TRBD2
CASNDGRATDTQYF
TGTGCCAGTAACGACGGGAGGGCCACAGATACGCAGTATTTT
>12|NA|TRBV2|TRBJ2-7|TRBD1
CASKTGFYEQYF
TGTGCCAGCAAGACAGGGTTCTACGAGCAGTACTTC
>16|NA|TRBV7-2|TRBJ2-1|NA
CASSLARGLAYNEQFF
TGTGCCAGCAGCTTAGCGCGGGGGCTGGCCTACAATGAGCAGTTCTTC
>15|NA|TRBV3-1/TRBV3-2|TRBJ1-2|NA
CASSPSQGLYYGYTF
TGTGCCAGCAGCCCTAGTCAGGGGTTATACTATGGCTACACCTTC
>16|NA|TRBV6-2/TRBV6-3|TRBJ2-4|TRBD1
CASSPTPGQGLNIQYF
TGTGCCAGCAGCCCTACACCGGGACAGGGGTTGAACATTCAGTACTTC
>16|NA|TRBV27|TRBJ1-6|NA
CASSLSRQITNSPLHF
TGTGCCAGCAGTTTATCTCGACAGATAACGAATTCACCCCTCCACTTT
>17|few|TRBV7-9|TRBJ1-2|TRBD1
CASSQSRAGGARVGYTF
TGTGCCAGCAGCCAAAGTCGGGCAGGGGGCGCGAGAGTTGGCTACACCTTC
>15|NA|TRBV15|TRBJ1-2|NA
CATSRESRQNYGYTF
TGTGCCACCAGCAGAGAGTCTCGACAGAACTATGGCTACACCTTC